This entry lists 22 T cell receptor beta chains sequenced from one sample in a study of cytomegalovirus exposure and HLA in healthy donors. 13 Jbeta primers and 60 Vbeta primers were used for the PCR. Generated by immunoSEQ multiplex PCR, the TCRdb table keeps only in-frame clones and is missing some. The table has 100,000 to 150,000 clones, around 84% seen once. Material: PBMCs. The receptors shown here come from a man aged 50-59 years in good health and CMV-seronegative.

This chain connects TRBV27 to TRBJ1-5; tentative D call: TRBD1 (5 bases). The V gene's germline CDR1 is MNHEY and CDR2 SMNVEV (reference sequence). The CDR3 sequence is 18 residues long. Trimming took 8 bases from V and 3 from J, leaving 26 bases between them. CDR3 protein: CASALRPNQRGYNQPQHF. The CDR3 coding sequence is TGTGCCAGCGCCTTGAGGCCAAATCAAAGGGGTTACAATCAGCCCCAGCATTTT.

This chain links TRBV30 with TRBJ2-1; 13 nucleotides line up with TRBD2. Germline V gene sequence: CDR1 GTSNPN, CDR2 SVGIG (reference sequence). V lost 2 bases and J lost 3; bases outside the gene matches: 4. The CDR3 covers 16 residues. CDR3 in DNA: TGTGCCTGGAGTTCCTGGACTAGCGGGGGCTACAATGAGCAGTTCTTC. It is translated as CAWSSWTSGGYNEQFF.

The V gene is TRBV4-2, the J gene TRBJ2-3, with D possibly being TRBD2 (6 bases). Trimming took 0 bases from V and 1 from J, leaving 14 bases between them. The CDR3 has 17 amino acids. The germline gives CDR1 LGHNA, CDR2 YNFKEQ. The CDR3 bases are TGTGCCAGCAGCCAAGATTCGGGGCCTAGCGGCACAGATACGCAGTATTTT. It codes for CASSQDSGPSGTDTQYF.

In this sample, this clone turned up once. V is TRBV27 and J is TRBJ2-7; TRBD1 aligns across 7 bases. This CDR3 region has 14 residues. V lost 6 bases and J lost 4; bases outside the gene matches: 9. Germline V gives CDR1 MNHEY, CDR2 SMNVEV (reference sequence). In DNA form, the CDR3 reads TGTGCCAGCAGGACAGGGTTAGGGTGGTACGAGCAGTACTTC. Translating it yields CASRTGLGWYEQYF.

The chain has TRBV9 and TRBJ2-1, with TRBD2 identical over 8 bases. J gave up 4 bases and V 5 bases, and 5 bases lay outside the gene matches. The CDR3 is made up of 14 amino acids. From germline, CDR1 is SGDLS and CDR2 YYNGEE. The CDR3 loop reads CASSVTSGYNEQFF. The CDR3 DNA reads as TGTGCCAGCAGTGTTACTAGCGGATACAATGAGCAGTTCTTC.

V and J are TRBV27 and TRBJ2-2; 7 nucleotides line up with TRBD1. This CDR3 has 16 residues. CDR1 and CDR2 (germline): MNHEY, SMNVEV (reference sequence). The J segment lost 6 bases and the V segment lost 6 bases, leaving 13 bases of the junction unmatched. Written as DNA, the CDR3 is TGTGCCAGCAGCACTAGGGGGCTGGGTAGGGCCGGGGAGCTGTTTTTT. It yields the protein CASSTRGLGRAGELFF.

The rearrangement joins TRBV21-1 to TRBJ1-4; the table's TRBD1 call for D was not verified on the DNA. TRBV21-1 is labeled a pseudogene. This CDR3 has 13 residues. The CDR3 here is CASSRTGDEKLFF. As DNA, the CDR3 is TGTGCCAGCTCACGGACAGGGGATGAAAAACTGTTTTTT.

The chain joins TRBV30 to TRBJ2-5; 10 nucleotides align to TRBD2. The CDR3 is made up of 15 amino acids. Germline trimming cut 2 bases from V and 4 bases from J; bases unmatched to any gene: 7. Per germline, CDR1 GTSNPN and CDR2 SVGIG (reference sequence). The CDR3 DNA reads TGTGCCTGGAGTTTGAGCGGGGGGGCGGCAGAGACCCAGTACTTC. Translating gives CAWSLSGGAAETQYF.

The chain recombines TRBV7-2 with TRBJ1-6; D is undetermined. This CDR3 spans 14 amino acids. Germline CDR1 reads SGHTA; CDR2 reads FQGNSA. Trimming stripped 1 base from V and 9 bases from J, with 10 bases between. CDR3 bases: TGTGCCAGCAGCTTAGGAGGGCATGGTTCACCCCTCCACTTT. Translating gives CASSLGGHGSPLHF.

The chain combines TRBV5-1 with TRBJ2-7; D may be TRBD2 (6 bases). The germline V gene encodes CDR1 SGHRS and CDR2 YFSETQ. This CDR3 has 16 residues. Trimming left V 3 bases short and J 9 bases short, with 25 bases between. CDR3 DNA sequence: TGCGCCAGCAGCTGGGGAGGCAGGCGTGGGAATACTCGGCAGTACTTC. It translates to CASSWGGRRGNTRQYF. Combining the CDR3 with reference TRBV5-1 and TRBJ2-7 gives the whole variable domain KAGVTQTPRYLIKTRGQQVTLSCSPISGHRSVSWYQQTPGQGLQFLFEYFSETQRNKGNFPGRFSGRQFSNSRSEMNVSTLELGDSALYLCASSWGGRRGNTRQYFGPGTRLTVT.

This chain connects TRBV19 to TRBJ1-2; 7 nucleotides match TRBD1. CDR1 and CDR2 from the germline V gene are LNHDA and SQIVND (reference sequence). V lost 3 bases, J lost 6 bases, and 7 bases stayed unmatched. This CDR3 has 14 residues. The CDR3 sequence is CASSILQGGHGYTF. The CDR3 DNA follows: TGTGCCAGTAGTATTTTGCAAGGGGGCCATGGCTACACCTTC.

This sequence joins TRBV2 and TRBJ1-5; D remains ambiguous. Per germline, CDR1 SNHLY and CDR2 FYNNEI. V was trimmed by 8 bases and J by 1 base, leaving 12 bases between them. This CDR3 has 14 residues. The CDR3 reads CASRGLGSNQPQHF. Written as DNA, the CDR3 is TGTGCCAGCCGGGGTTTGGGGAGCAATCAGCCCCAGCATTTT.

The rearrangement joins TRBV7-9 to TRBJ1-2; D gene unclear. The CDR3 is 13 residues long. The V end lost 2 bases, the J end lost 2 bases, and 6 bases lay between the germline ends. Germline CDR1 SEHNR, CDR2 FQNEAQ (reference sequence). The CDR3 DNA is TGTGCCAGCAGCTTAACACCCAACTATGGCTACACCTTC. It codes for CASSLTPNYGYTF.

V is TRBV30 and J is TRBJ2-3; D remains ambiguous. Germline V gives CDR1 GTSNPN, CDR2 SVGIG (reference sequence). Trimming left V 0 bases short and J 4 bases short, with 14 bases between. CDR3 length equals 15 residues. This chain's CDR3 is CAWSVQSSPADTQYF. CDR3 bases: TGTGCCTGGAGTGTACAAAGTAGCCCCGCAGATACGCAGTATTTT.

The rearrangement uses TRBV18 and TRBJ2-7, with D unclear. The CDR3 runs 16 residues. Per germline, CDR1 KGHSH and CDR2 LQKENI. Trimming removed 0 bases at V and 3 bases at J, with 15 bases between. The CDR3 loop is CASSPPERILIYEQYF. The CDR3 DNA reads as TGTGCCAGCTCACCACCGGAGAGGATTTTGATCTACGAGCAGTACTTC.

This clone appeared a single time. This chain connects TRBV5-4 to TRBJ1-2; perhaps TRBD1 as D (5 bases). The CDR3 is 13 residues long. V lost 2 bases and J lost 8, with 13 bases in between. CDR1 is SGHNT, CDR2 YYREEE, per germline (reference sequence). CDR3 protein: CASSLGGVKGYTF. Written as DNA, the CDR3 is TGTGCCAGCAGCTTAGGAGGGGTGAAAGGCTACACCTTC.

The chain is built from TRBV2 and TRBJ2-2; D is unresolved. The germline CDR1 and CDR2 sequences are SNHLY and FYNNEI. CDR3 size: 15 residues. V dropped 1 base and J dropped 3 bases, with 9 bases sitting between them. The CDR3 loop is CASSEVLRDTGELFF. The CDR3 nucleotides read TGTGCCAGCAGTGAAGTCCTCCGGGACACCGGGGAGCTGTTTTTT.

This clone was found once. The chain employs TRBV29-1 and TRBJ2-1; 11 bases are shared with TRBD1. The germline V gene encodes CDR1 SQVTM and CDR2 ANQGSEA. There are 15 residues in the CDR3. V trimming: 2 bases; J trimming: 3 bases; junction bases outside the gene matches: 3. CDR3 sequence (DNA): TGCAGCGTTGAACCGGGACAGGGGGACTACAATGAGCAGTTCTTC. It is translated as CSVEPGQGDYNEQFF.

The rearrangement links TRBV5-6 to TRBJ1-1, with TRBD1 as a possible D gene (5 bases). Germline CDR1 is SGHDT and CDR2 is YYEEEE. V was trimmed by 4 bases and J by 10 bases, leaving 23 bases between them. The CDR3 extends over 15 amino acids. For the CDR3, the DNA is TGTGCCAGCAGCGAAACCCCCCAGGGTTTCGAAGGAGCTTTCTTT. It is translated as CASSETPQGFEGAFF. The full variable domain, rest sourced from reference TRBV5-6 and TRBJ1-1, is DAGVTQSPTHLIKTRGQQVTLRCSPKSGHDTVSWYQQALGQGPQFIFQYYEEEERQRGNFPDRFSGHQFPNYSSELNVNALLLGDSALYLCASSETPQGFEGAFFGQGTRLTVV.

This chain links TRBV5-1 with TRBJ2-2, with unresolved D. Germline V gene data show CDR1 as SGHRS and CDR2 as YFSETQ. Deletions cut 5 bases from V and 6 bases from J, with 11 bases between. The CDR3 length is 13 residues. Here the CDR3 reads CASSSDSPGELFF. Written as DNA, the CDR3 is TGCGCCAGCAGTTCAGACTCCCCCGGGGAGCTGTTTTTT.

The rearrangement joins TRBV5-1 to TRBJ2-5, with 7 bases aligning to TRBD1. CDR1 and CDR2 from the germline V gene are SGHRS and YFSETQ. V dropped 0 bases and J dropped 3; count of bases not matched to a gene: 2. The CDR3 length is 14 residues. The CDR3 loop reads CASSLDRGEETQYF. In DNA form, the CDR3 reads TGCGCCAGCAGCTTGGACAGGGGCGAAGAGACCCAGTACTTC.

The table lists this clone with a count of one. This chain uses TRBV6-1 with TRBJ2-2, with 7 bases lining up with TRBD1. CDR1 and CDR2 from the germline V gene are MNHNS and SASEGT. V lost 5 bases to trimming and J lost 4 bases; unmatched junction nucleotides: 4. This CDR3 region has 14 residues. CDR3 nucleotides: TGTGCCAGCAGTACAGGGGCTATCACCGGGGAGCTGTTTTTT. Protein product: CASSTGAITGELFF.